Below are 26 T cell receptor beta chains sequenced from a single sample in a study of blood T cells in healthy people across ages. Next came a second PCR, run for about 7 to 12 cycles, which used a sample-barcoded 5' primer along with a J-beta primer mix. Via MiXCR, TCRdb re-called the 5' RACE reads, giving one row per CDR3 protein. The sample shows 980,000 or so distinct CDR3 sequences, roughly 48% of them seen only once. The specimen was blood. Every receptor here comes from a man aged 30 to 39 in good health.

V is TRBV7-9 and J is TRBJ2-3; 9 bases map to TRBD1. Germline V CDR1 and CDR2: SEHNR, FQNEAQ (reference sequence). J gave up 2 bases and V 1 base, and 7 bases lay outside the gene matches. The CDR3 loop spans 17 amino acids. CDR3 in amino acids: CASSLGFGTGYTDTQYF. In DNA, the CDR3 is TGTGCCAGCAGCTTAGGATTCGGGACAGGGTACACAGATACGCAGTATTTT.

A few counts support this clonotype. The genes are TRBV5-6 and TRBJ2-5; no clear D. The V and J ends lost 4 bases and 5 bases respectively, with 12 bases between them. Germline V CDR1 and CDR2: SGHDT, YYEEEE. The CDR3 has 13 residues. The CDR3 spells CASSGFHRETQYF. The DNA for the CDR3 is TGTGCCAGCAGCGGCTTTCACCGGGAGACCCAGTACTTC.

In its sample, this clonotype was seen once. This rearrangement joins TRBV3-1 to TRBJ2-1; no firm D call. The V and J ends lost 6 bases and 6 bases respectively, with 6 bases between them. CDR1 is LGHDT, CDR2 YNNKEL, per germline (reference sequence). There are 11 residues in the CDR3. CDR3 coding DNA: TGTGCCAGCAGACAGAGCAATGAGCAGTTCTTC. This translates into CASRQSNEQFF.

In its sample, this clonotype was seen a few times. CDR3: CASRRQGGYTF. The CDR3 DNA follows: TGTGCCAGCAGGAGACAGGGCGGCTACACCTTC. The chain couples TRBV6-5 to TRBJ1-2, with 7 bases matching TRBD1. This CDR3 has 11 residues. CDR1 is MNHEY and CDR2 is SVGAGI in the germline V gene. Trimming took 6 bases from V and 8 from J; bases not matched to a gene: 3.

The V call is TRBV27, the J call TRBJ2-5; 11 bases fit TRBD2. J lost 0 bases, V lost 5 bases, and 5 bases had no gene match. The CDR3 runs 16 residues. Germline-derived CDR1 and CDR2 are MNHEY and SMNVEV (reference sequence). CDR3 DNA sequence: TGTGCCAGCAGTAAAATAGCGGGGGGGTACCAAGAGACCCAGTACTTC. Its translation: CASSKIAGGYQETQYF.

V gene TRBV4-3 combines with J gene TRBJ1-4; D might be TRBD1 (5 bases). Trimming pared 0 bases from V and 8 bases from J, leaving 16 bases between. The V gene's germline CDR1 is LGHNA and CDR2 YSLEER. The CDR3 has 16 residues. The DNA of the CDR3 is TGCGCCAGCAGCCAAGATTCGAGCTCCGGGGGGGAAAAACTGTTTTTT. This gives the protein CASSQDSSSGGEKLFF.

The chain links TRBV2 to TRBJ1-5; 7 bases line up with TRBD1. The CDR3 spans 14 residues. From germline, CDR1 is SNHLY and CDR2 FYNNEI. V lost 4 bases, J lost 7 bases, and 7 bases stayed unmatched. The CDR3 coding sequence is TGTGCCAGCAGTGGAGCAGGGGGAGTGCAGCCCCAGCATTTT. Translation gives CASSGAGGVQPQHF.

The chain is built from TRBV4-3 and TRBJ2-1; D unclear. The ends were cut back, 4 bases at V and 5 bases at J, with 6 bases in the middle. CDR3 length: 12 residues. CDR1 is LGHNA and CDR2 is YSLEER in the germline V gene. CDR3: CASSRVNNEQFF. CDR3 in DNA: TGCGCCAGCAGCCGCGTCAACAATGAGCAGTTCTTC.

This clonotype has only a few counts. J is TRBJ2-7 and V is TRBV5-1; a weak D match, TRBD2 (6 bases). V was cut by 0 bases and J by 4 bases, with 20 bases left in between. The CDR3 length is 17 residues. Germline assignment: CDR1 SGHRS and CDR2 YFSETQ. This chain's CDR3 is CASSLAQAGTLQYEQYF. For the CDR3, the DNA is TGCGCCAGCAGCTTGGCCCAGGCGGGGACGCTACAATACGAGCAGTACTTC.

This chain's CDR3 is CASSRRRGLARDNEQFF. The CDR3 DNA reads as TGCGCCAGCAGCCGCAGAAGAGGACTAGCGAGGGACAATGAGCAGTTCTTC. The chain joins TRBV5-1 to TRBJ2-1; 9 positions agree with TRBD2. Germline trimming cut 4 bases from V and 5 bases from J; bases unmatched to any gene: 13. Germline CDR1 is SGHRS and CDR2 is YFSETQ. The CDR3 loop spans 17 amino acids.

This rearrangement joins TRBV6-6 to TRBJ2-3; TRBD2 matches 7 bases. The germline gives CDR1 MNHNY, CDR2 SVGAGI (reference sequence). The J segment lost 12 bases and the V segment lost 0 bases, leaving 3 bases of the junction unmatched. CDR3 size: 12 residues. The CDR3 DNA reads TGTGCCAGCAGTTACTCGAGGGACTATCAGTATTTT. Its protein is CASSYSRDYQYF.

This clonotype was counted a few times. This chain uses TRBV4-3 with TRBJ1-5; TRBD1 matches 7 bases. The V gene's germline CDR1 is LGHNA and CDR2 YSLEER. Trimming took 4 bases from V and 4 from J; bases not matched to a gene: 13. The CDR3 contains 17 residues. CDR3 protein: CASSLRTGKNENQPQHF. DNA of the CDR3: TGCGCCAGCAGCCTCCGGACAGGCAAGAACGAGAATCAGCCCCAGCATTTT.

This clonotype was counted once. This sequence joins TRBV7-2 and TRBJ2-5; 9 bases fit TRBD1. The end of the DNA aligns better with TRBJ2-7, so the J call may be wrong. The length of the CDR3 is 16 residues. Germline CDR1 SGHTA, CDR2 FQGNSA. The CDR3 region is CASSSTRDRAAYEQYF. In DNA form, the CDR3 reads TGTGCCAGCAGCTCAACTCGGGACAGGGCGGCCTACGAGCAGTACTTC.

This clonotype was counted many times. V and J are TRBV29-1 and TRBJ2-7; D uncertain. Trimming stripped 2 bases from V and 3 bases from J, with 11 bases between. The CDR3 is 13 amino acids. Germline V lookup: CDR1 SQVTM, CDR2 ANQGSEA. The CDR3 is CSVENSEDYEQYF. The DNA for the CDR3 is TGCAGCGTTGAAAACAGTGAAGACTACGAGCAGTACTTC.

The genes are TRBV7-9 and TRBJ2-1, with D hard to call. From germline, CDR1 is SEHNR and CDR2 FQNEAQ (reference sequence). Trimming took off 5 bases at V and 1 base at J, with 15 bases between the two ends. The CDR3 totals 16 residues. The CDR3 is CASSLGTLVSYNEQFF. CDR3 sequence (DNA): TGTGCCAGCAGCCTGGGTACCCTGGTATCCTACAATGAGCAGTTCTTC.

This clonotype showed up just a few times. The J gene is TRBJ2-2, the V gene TRBV24-1; no definite D call. The CDR3 totals 14 residues. Germline CDR1 reads KGHDR; CDR2 reads SFDVKD. V was trimmed by 6 bases and J by 3 bases, leaving 10 bases between them. CDR3 amino acids: CATSQETHTGELFF. The CDR3 DNA reads as TGTGCCACCAGTCAAGAGACACACACCGGGGAGCTGTTTTTT.

The rearrangement uses TRBV10-3 and TRBJ2-3, with D maybe TRBD2 (6 bases). This CDR3 has 15 amino acids. V lost 4 bases to trimming and J lost 0 bases, with 11 bases between them. CDR1 is ENHRY and CDR2 is SYGVKD in the germline V gene. The CDR3 here is CAISVGGTSTDTQYF. Here the CDR3 DNA reads TGTGCCATCAGTGTCGGAGGGACTAGCACAGATACGCAGTATTTT.

The J gene is TRBJ2-5, the V gene TRBV28; 8 positions agree with TRBD1. This CDR3 has 17 residues. Trimming at V came to 5 bases and at J to 7 bases, leaving 18 bases not matched to a gene. The germline V gene encodes CDR1 MDHEN and CDR2 SYDVKM. DNA for the CDR3: TGTGCCAGCAGTAGTATTAAACCCGGACAGGGAATTGGGACCCAGTACTTC. It yields the protein CASSSIKPGQGIGTQYF. Variable domain in full (rest from reference TRBV28 and TRBJ2-5): DVKVTQSSRYLVKRTGEKVFLECVQDMDHENMFWYRQDPGLGLRLIYFSYDVKMKEKGDIPEGYSVSREKKERFSLILESASTNQTSMYLCASSSIKPGQGIGTQYFGPGTRLLVL.

This chain uses TRBV6-4 with TRBJ2-3, with 8 bases identical to TRBD2. Germline V lookup: CDR1 MRHNA, CDR2 SNTAGT. The CDR3 is 17 residues long. J lost 2 bases, V lost 3 bases, and 10 bases had no gene match. In nucleotides, the CDR3 is TGTGCCAGCAGTGAGGCCCCCGGCGGGGGGCCCACAGATACGCAGTATTTT. This encodes CASSEAPGGGPTDTQYF.

This clonotype was observed at least ten times. The V and J genes are TRBV9 and TRBJ2-5; D is possibly TRBD1 or TRBD2 (6 bases each). This CDR3 is built from 13 residues. The V gene's germline CDR1 is SGDLS and CDR2 YYNGEE. The V gene lost 5 bases and the J gene lost 4 bases, with 12 bases spanning the gap. The CDR3 sequence: CASSIQGGETQYF. As DNA, the CDR3 is TGTGCCAGCAGTATACAGGGAGGAGAGACCCAGTACTTC. Supplemented by reference TRBV9 and TRBJ2-5, the full variable domain reads DSGVTQTPKHLITATGQRVTLRCSPRSGDLSVYWYQQSLDQGLQFLIQYYNGEERAKGNILERFSAQQFPDLHSELNLSSLELGDSALYFCASSIQGGETQYFGPGTRLLVL.

This clonotype was observed a single time. V usage is TRBV29-1 and J usage is TRBJ2-7; weak D call: TRBD1 (8 bases). The CDR3 runs to 14 residues. Germline CDR1 and CDR2: SQVTM and ANQGSEA. Between the trimmed V and J ends, which lost 7 bases and 2 bases, there was a span of 18 bases. The CDR3 nucleotides are TGCAGCGGCATCGCGGGGGACAGGACCTACGAGCAGTACTTC. This sequence encodes CSGIAGDRTYEQYF.

The rearrangement uses TRBV2 and TRBJ2-5; unclear D gene. Trimming removed 8 bases from V and 1 base from J, with 14 bases in between. Germline CDR1 reads SNHLY; CDR2 reads FYNNEI. This CDR3 comprises 14 residues. The CDR3 region is CASQAMGGQETQYF. CDR3 nucleotide sequence: TGTGCCAGCCAGGCTATGGGTGGCCAAGAGACCCAGTACTTC.

A word on this clonotype: Germline is not matched at one junction end, which may reflect a read error. The CDR3 loop is CASSAQGLGYTEAFF. The CDR3 DNA follows: TGTGCCAGCAGCGCCCAGGGGCTGGGGTACACTGAGGCTTTCTTT. The chain employs TRBV9 and TRBJ1-1, with a weak D call TRBD1 (6 bases). The CDR3 is made up of 15 amino acids. The germline gives CDR1 SGDLS, CDR2 YYNGEE.

This clonotype was seen once. A much bigger clone sits one base away, suggesting this may be a read error. The CDR3 DNA follows: TGTGCCAGCAGTTACTCGACGGAATTCTCCTACGAGCAGTTCTTC. Translation gives CASSYSTEFSYEQFF. This chain connects TRBV6-5 to TRBJ2-1; D is ambiguous. Germline CDR1 MNHEY, CDR2 SVGAGI. The CDR3 contains 15 residues. Between the trimmed V and J ends, which lost 0 bases and 10 bases, there was a span of 16 bases.

The genes are TRBV10-3 and TRBJ1-4; the D is unclear. Germline V CDR1 and CDR2: ENHRY, SYGVKD. V lost 6 bases and J 8 bases, leaving 16 bases between the germline ends. The CDR3 length is 14 residues. CDR3 DNA sequence: TGTGCCATCAGCCGGACTGGACCGGAGGAAAAACTGTTTTTT. Protein: CAISRTGPEEKLFF.

This clonotype was seen a handful of times. This chain uses TRBV12-3 or TRBV12-4 with TRBJ2-1, with 10 bases fitting TRBD1. Losses at the gene ends were 5 bases for V and 9 bases for J; bases not matched to a gene: 7. The CDR3 length is 14 residues. CDR3 nucleotides: TGTGCCAGCAGTCCGGGACAGGGGATCAGTGAGCAGTTCTTC. Protein: CASSPGQGISEQFF.